The source of this T cell receptor (beta chain) is a study of chemoradiotherapy in HPV16-positive cancers. Repertoires were sampled repeatedly during chemoradiotherapy. Method: immunoSEQ multiplex PCR; TCRdb's copy keeps in-frame clones and lacks some. Of fewer than 30,000 clones in the sample, 94% were seen once. Trimming pared 1 base from V and 0 bases from J, leaving 7 bases between. The germline CDR1 and CDR2 sequences are MGHDK and SYGVNS. This CDR3 has 15 residues. On this clone: The target antigen is unknown.

General observations from the study: Candidate HPV-specific clones and E7-related TCR motifs grew in tumor during treatment. Better recurrence-free survival went with HPV-responsive T-cell expansion in HPV16-positive patients.

The chain links TRBV25-1 to TRBJ1-3; the D gene is possibly TRBD1 (5 bases). Sampling was done from a patient who underwent chemoradiotherapy. The receptor's source is a human donor with HPV-associated anogenital cancer. CDR3 coding DNA: TGTGCCAGCAGTGAATTAGGGGTCTCTGGAAACACCATATATTTT. As protein: CASSELGVSGNTIYF.